This TCR beta chain was identified in a study of Graves' ophthalmopathy and Graves' hyperthyroidism. Amplified material comprised TCR beta CDR3 regions derived from RNA transcripts. After a first-round RT-PCR with HTBI primers, a second-round multiplex PCR was run. TCRdb redid the calling of the multiplex PCR reads with MiXCR, one entry per CDR3 protein. The sample carries 500,000 to 700,000 distinct CDR3 sequences, about 24% recorded once. Pregnancy or lactation, uncontrolled infections and other autoimmune diseases were grounds for excluding patients. PBMCs were isolated from a roughly 10 ml sample of fresh peripheral blood. Per the germline V gene, CDR1 is MNHEY and CDR2 is SMNVEV (reference sequence). The CDR3 totals 17 residues. Losses at the gene ends were 3 bases for V and 1 base for J; bases not matched to a gene: 7. This clonotype came up many times.

This TCR derives from a woman aged 18-30 years with stable Graves' hyperthyroidism. Some clones in this sample may be carry-over from other donors' samples. Sequencing was performed on peripheral blood. The rearrangement uses TRBV27 and TRBJ2-7; the match to TRBD2 covers 12 bases. In DNA, the CDR3 is TGTGCCAGCAGTTTGGTGACTAGCGGGAGTTTGTCCTACGAGCAGTACTTC. Its protein is CASSLVTSGSLSYEQYF.